The clone carrying this T cell receptor beta chain was counted a few times. This CDR3 is 17 amino acids long. The germline CDR1 and CDR2 sequences are WSHSY and SAAADI. V lost 7 bases to trimming and J lost 6 bases, with 28 bases between them. How the authors handled the data: Estimation of nucleated cell counts relied on the amplification of reference gene primers. Repertoires were generated with immunoSEQ multiplex PCR, while TCRdb's copy carries only in-frame clones and drops some. The V and J calls and the clone size are those of that table, but D and trimming were determined from the DNA. Among a few hundred thousand clones, 80% to 95% were seen once, and the ten largest hold more than 6%. Seattle cases were enrolled at active infection and followed longitudinally. The sample belongs to a study of blood T cell repertoires in COVID-19. Study background: Both acute and convalescent COVID-19 samples were obtained from the United States, Italy and Spain. The analysed material was cDNA or gDNA that came from T cells, B-cell-depleted T cells, or PBMCs.

This chain uses TRBV10-2 with TRBJ2-7; D might be TRBD1 (6 bases). This TCR was sampled from a woman under 40 with COVID-19, enrolled during active disease. The sequencing sample was made of peripheral blood. This chain's CDR3 is CASTELAPSGTIGEQYF. The CDR3 DNA follows: TGCGCCAGCACCGAACTGGCCCCATCTGGGACAATAGGCGAGCAGTACTTC.